One and the same sample provided the 13 T cell receptor beta chains below, sequenced in a study of T cell responses to AZD1222 COVID-19 vaccine. Using immunoSEQ multiplex PCR, the repertoire was profiled, and TCRdb retains in-frame clones only, with some absent. Here the sample spans 150,000 or so clones, roughly nine tenths being singletons. This material consisted of peripheral blood, taken on day 0 of AZD1222 vaccination. Receptor source: an adult in good health.

The V call is TRBV5-8, the J call TRBJ1-5; no clear D. The CDR3 is made up of 13 amino acids. V lost 2 bases to trimming and J lost 5 bases, with 8 bases between them. Germline values: CDR1 SGHTS, CDR2 YDEGEE. The CDR3 protein is CASSFGLDQPQHF. CDR3 DNA sequence: TGTGCCAGCAGCTTCGGGTTGGATCAGCCCCAGCATTTT.

V and J are TRBV27 and TRBJ1-5, with 8 bases aligning to TRBD1. Per germline, CDR1 MNHEY and CDR2 SMNVEV (reference sequence). The CDR3 contains 15 residues. V lost 7 bases to trimming and J lost 4 bases; unmatched junction nucleotides: 9. CDR3 protein: CASKIRDRPNQPQHF. The CDR3 DNA follows: TGTGCCAGCAAAATCCGGGACAGGCCTAATCAGCCCCAGCATTTT.

The chain links TRBV21-1 to TRBJ2-4; the table's D call TRBD2 went unverified against the DNA. TRBV21-1 is shown as a pseudogene. This CDR3 is 13 amino acids long. The DNA for the CDR3 is TGTGCCCGGCAGGATAGGACTAGTAGTATTCAGTACTTC. Translating gives CARQDRTSSIQYF.

The chain carries TRBV7-6 and TRBJ2-3, with TRBD2 matching 13 bases. CDR1 is SGHVS, CDR2 FNYEAQ, per germline. V was clipped by 2 bases and J by 3 bases; unmatched bases: 2. The CDR3 loop spans 16 amino acids. CDR3 in amino acids: CASSLTSGRETDTQYF. CDR3 DNA: TGTGCCAGCAGCTTAACTAGCGGGAGGGAAACAGATACGCAGTATTTT.

The chain combines TRBV2 with TRBJ2-1; 9 nucleotides align to TRBD2. CDR3 length equals 14 residues. In germline, CDR1 is SNHLY, CDR2 FYNNEI. With 3 bases clipped from V and 13 bases from J, the junction kept 10 bases outside the gene matches. The CDR3 region is CASSDSSPGLAQFF. CDR3 bases: TGTGCCAGCAGTGACTCATCTCCGGGACTAGCTCAGTTCTTC.

The gene calls are TRBV19 and TRBJ2-1; D unresolved. The CDR3 has 13 amino acids. Trimming left V 4 bases short and J 13 bases short, with 17 bases between. CDR1 is LNHDA and CDR2 is SQIVND in the germline V gene (reference sequence). The CDR3 is CASSTERGSSQFF. The CDR3 DNA reads as TGTGCCAGTAGTACTGAACGCGGATCGAGTCAGTTCTTC. Full variable domain (missing parts from reference TRBV19 and TRBJ2-1): DGGITQSPKYLFRKEGQNVTLSCEQNLNHDAMYWYRQDPGQGLRLIYYSQIVNDFQKGDIAEGYSVSREKKESFPLTVTSAQKNPTAFYLCASSTERGSSQFFGPGTRLTVL.

This rearrangement joins TRBV7-8 to TRBJ2-5, with D possibly matching TRBD1 (5 bases). The CDR3 runs to 15 residues. Germline values: CDR1 SGHVS, CDR2 FQNEAQ. The V gene lost 0 bases and the J gene lost 5 bases, with 13 bases spanning the gap. The CDR3 protein is CASSLAQGQRETQYF. The CDR3 DNA reads as TGTGCCAGCAGCTTAGCGCAGGGTCAAAGGGAGACCCAGTACTTC.

The genes are TRBV7-2 and TRBJ2-1; TRBD2 aligns across 10 bases. The CDR3 runs 16 residues. Germline CDR1 and CDR2: SGHTA and FQGNSA. Trimming removed 2 bases from V and 5 bases from J; junction bases left unmatched: 6. CDR3 amino acids: CASSLFPLAGDNEQFF. The CDR3 DNA is TGTGCCAGCAGCTTATTCCCCCTAGCGGGAGACAATGAGCAGTTCTTC. Full variable domain (missing parts from reference TRBV7-2 and TRBJ2-1): GAGVSQSPSNKVTEKGKDVELRCDPISGHTALYWYRQSLGQGLEFLIYFQGNSAPDKSGLPSDRFSAERTGGSVSTLTIQRTQQEDSAVYLCASSLFPLAGDNEQFFGPGTRLTVL.

The chain couples TRBV27 to TRBJ2-1; TRBD2 aligns across 10 bases. Germline trimming cut 6 bases from V and 7 bases from J; bases unmatched to any gene: 3. This CDR3 is 13 amino acids long. Per germline, CDR1 MNHEY and CDR2 SMNVEV (reference sequence). The CDR3 loop reads CASRLAGVNEQFF. The DNA of the CDR3 is TGTGCCAGCAGGCTAGCGGGAGTTAATGAGCAGTTCTTC.

The J gene is TRBJ1-1, the V gene TRBV5-1; D is undetermined. V was cut by 0 bases and J by 1 base, with 10 bases left in between. CDR1 and CDR2 (germline): SGHRS, YFSETQ. The CDR3 contains 15 residues. Here the CDR3 DNA reads TGCGCCAGCAGCTTGGACAGTCTGTCGAACACTGAAGCTTTCTTT. As protein: CASSLDSLSNTEAFF.

The chain is built from TRBV7-9 and TRBJ2-1; 8 bases line up with TRBD2. The germline V gene has CDR1 SEHNR and CDR2 FQNEAQ (reference sequence). The CDR3 sequence is 13 residues long. V was pared by 2 bases and J by 9 bases, with 3 bases of the junction left unmatched. CDR3 amino acids: CASSLSGGREQFF. In DNA form, the CDR3 reads TGTGCCAGCAGCTTATCGGGGGGGCGTGAGCAGTTCTTC.

V is TRBV7-3 and J is TRBJ2-1; 11 bases are shared with TRBD2. This CDR3 comprises 16 residues. CDR1 is SGHTA and CDR2 is FQGTGA in the germline V gene. Unmatched junction bases numbered 5, after V lost 1 base and J lost 6 bases. The CDR3 loop reads CASSLKGTSGTNEQFF. Here the CDR3 DNA reads TGTGCCAGCAGCTTAAAGGGGACTAGCGGAACCAATGAGCAGTTCTTC.

The chain employs TRBV30 and TRBJ2-7; D call uncertain. V lost 3 bases and J lost 3, with 9 bases in between. Germline CDR1 GTSNPN, CDR2 SVGIG (reference sequence). This CDR3 is built from 12 residues. CDR3 residues: CAWSPPSYEQYF. DNA for the CDR3: TGTGCCTGGAGCCCTCCCAGCTACGAGCAGTACTTC.